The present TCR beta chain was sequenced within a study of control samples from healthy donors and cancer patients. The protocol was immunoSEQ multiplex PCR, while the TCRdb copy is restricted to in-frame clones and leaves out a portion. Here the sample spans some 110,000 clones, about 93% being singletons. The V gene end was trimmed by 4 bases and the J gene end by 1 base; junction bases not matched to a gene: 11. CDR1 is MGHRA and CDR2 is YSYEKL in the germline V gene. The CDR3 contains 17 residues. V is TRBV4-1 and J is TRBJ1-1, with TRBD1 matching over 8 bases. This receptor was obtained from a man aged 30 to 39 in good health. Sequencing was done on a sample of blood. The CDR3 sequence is CASSLGDRGLWNTEAFF. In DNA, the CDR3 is TGCGCCAGCAGCCTAGGTGACAGGGGACTGTGGAACACTGAAGCTTTCTTT.